What follows are 28 T cell receptor beta chains derived from one specimen sequenced in a study of CD8+ T cells in alopecia areata. As the sequencing template, cDNA was produced by extracting RNA and reverse transcribing it. Produced via immunoSEQ multiplex PCR; TCRdb's table is partial and in-frame only. The sample contains about 180,000 clones, almost 65% of which appear only once. This specimen consisted of CD4+ T cells sorted from blood, obtained at week 0. These receptors were taken from a human donor with alopecia areata.

V is TRBV2 and J is TRBJ1-1; no definite D call. Germline CDR1 SNHLY, CDR2 FYNNEI. The germline V and J ends were trimmed by 3 bases and 0 bases, with 8 bases remaining between them. The CDR3 loop spans 14 amino acids. CDR3 nucleotide sequence: TGTGCCAGCAGTGATCGGGAAATGAACACTGAAGCTTTCTTT. This gives the protein CASSDREMNTEAFF.

This chain uses TRBV5-1 with TRBJ2-2; TRBD1 might be the D (6 bases). The V gene's germline CDR1 is SGHRS and CDR2 YFSETQ. The CDR3 extends over 15 amino acids. The ends were cut back, 4 bases at V and 4 bases at J, with 14 bases in the middle. CDR3 region: CASSESQGSTGELFF. DNA for the CDR3: TGCGCCAGCAGCGAGTCCCAGGGGAGCACCGGGGAGCTGTTTTTT.

This clone was picked up a small number of times. The chain combines TRBV29-1 with TRBJ1-4; 8 nucleotides agree with TRBD1. J lost 2 bases, V lost 7 bases, and 6 bases had no gene match. The CDR3 has 14 residues. Germline-derived CDR1 and CDR2 are SQVTM and ANQGSEA. CDR3 residues: CSARGQATNEKLFF. The CDR3 nucleotides read TGCAGCGCCAGGGGACAGGCGACTAATGAAAAACTGTTTTTT.

The chain recombines TRBV5-1 with TRBJ2-3, with TRBD2 matching over 7 bases. The CDR3 length is 14 residues. The V gene end was trimmed by 4 bases and the J gene end by 4 bases; junction bases not matched to a gene: 6. Looked up from germline, CDR1 is SGHRS and CDR2 is YFSETQ. CDR3 DNA: TGCGCCAGCAGCGGACTAGTGTCGGCAGATACGCAGTATTTT. Translation: CASSGLVSADTQYF. The whole variable domain, filled in from reference TRBV5-1 and TRBJ2-3, reads KAGVTQTPRYLIKTRGQQVTLSCSPISGHRSVSWYQQTPGQGLQFLFEYFSETQRNKGNFPGRFSGRQFSNSRSEMNVSTLELGDSALYLCASSGLVSADTQYFGPGTRLTVL.

V gene TRBV18 combines with J gene TRBJ2-3; 9 bases are shared with TRBD2. After removal of 0 bases from V and 5 bases from J, the junction contained 6 bases not matched to a gene. The germline gives CDR1 KGHSH, CDR2 LQKENI. The CDR3 extends over 16 amino acids. CDR3 DNA sequence: TGTGCCAGCTCACCACCGAGCGGGGGGTATCGAGATACGCAGTATTTT. This encodes CASSPPSGGYRDTQYF.

This clone was observed many times. The chain carries TRBV7-9 and TRBJ1-1; 7 nucleotides line up with TRBD1. V was pared by 4 bases and J by 6 bases, with 14 bases of the junction left unmatched. CDR3 length equals 16 residues. CDR1 and CDR2 from the germline V gene are SEHNR and FQNEAQ (reference sequence). The CDR3 bases are TGTGCCAGCAGCTCGTTTTCCGGGACAGCTTTATCTGAAGCTTTCTTT. The encoded protein is CASSSFSGTALSEAFF.

The chain couples TRBV29-1 to TRBJ2-1; 9 bases agree with TRBD2. Unmatched junction bases numbered 8, after V lost 4 bases and J lost 7 bases. CDR1 is SQVTM, CDR2 ANQGSEA, per germline. The CDR3 is made up of 14 amino acids. The CDR3 reads CSVVRPSGVNEQFF. In nucleotides, the CDR3 is TGCAGCGTTGTTCGTCCTAGCGGGGTTAATGAGCAGTTCTTC.

The chain recombines TRBV7-3 with TRBJ1-5, with 8 bases that match TRBD1. Germline loops: CDR1 SGHTA, CDR2 FQGTGA. The CDR3 loop spans 16 amino acids. V was clipped by 6 bases and J by 2 bases; unmatched bases: 9. The DNA for the CDR3 is TGTGCCAGCAGACCCCCGACAGGGGTTGGCAATCAGCCCCAGCATTTT. Amino acid sequence: CASRPPTGVGNQPQHF.

The V and J genes are TRBV5-6 and TRBJ2-2, with unresolved D. CDR3 length equals 13 residues. Per the germline V gene, CDR1 is SGHDT and CDR2 is YYEEEE. V gave up 5 bases and J gave up 6 bases, with 11 bases separating them. CDR3 bases: TGTGCCAGCAGTCGGACGGCCCCCGGGGAGCTGTTTTTT. Protein: CASSRTAPGELFF.

The chain has TRBV27 and TRBJ1-1, with 7 nucleotides matching TRBD1. Germline loops: CDR1 MNHEY, CDR2 SMNVEV (reference sequence). With V trimmed by 3 bases and J by 11 bases, 12 bases remained unmatched. The CDR3 runs 14 residues. The CDR3 loop reads CASSFREGASNAFF. CDR3 coding DNA: TGTGCCAGCAGTTTCCGAGAGGGGGCAAGTAACGCTTTCTTT.

The chain links TRBV29-1 to TRBJ1-2; D ambiguous. The V gene lost 1 base and the J gene lost 4 bases, with 10 bases spanning the gap. The CDR3 has 13 residues. In germline, CDR1 is SQVTM, CDR2 ANQGSEA. CDR3 in amino acids: CSVEVSGGYGYTF. CDR3 in DNA: TGCAGCGTTGAAGTATCAGGAGGCTATGGCTACACCTTC.

This clone was counted once. This chain joins TRBV11-2 and TRBJ2-1, with 10 bases matching TRBD2. The CDR3 runs to 19 residues. Germline CDR1 is SGHAT and CDR2 is FQNNGV. V lost 2 bases to trimming and J lost 0 bases; unmatched junction nucleotides: 10. This CDR3 reads CASSLWLAGGRSSYNEQFF. DNA of the CDR3: TGTGCCAGCAGCTTATGGTTAGCGGGGGGTCGAAGCTCCTACAATGAGCAGTTCTTC.

This clone has more than one count but fewer than ten. The chain links TRBV4-3 to TRBJ2-2; D gene unclear. The V end was cut by 3 bases, the J end by 4 bases, with 12 bases between. This CDR3 region has 15 residues. CDR1 LGHNA and CDR2 YSLEER come from the germline V gene. CDR3 sequence: CASSHPGPLTGELFF. The CDR3 DNA sequence: TGCGCCAGCAGCCATCCCGGGCCTCTCACCGGGGAGCTGTTTTTT.

The chain links TRBV29-1 to TRBJ1-1; no clear D. The length of the CDR3 is 15 residues. Trimming left V 5 bases short and J 0 bases short, with 16 bases between. Germline V gene lookup returns CDR1 SQVTM and CDR2 ANQGSEA. CDR3: CSVHPRGGMNTEAFF. CDR3 sequence (DNA): TGCAGCGTTCACCCACGAGGAGGCATGAACACTGAAGCTTTCTTT.

Here the CDR3 reads CAWSRDRGGETQYF. The CDR3 coding sequence is TGTGCCTGGAGTAGGGACAGGGGAGGGGAGACCCAGTACTTC. V gene TRBV30 combines with J gene TRBJ2-5; 10 bases align to TRBD1. CDR3 length: 14 residues. V gave up 2 bases and J gave up 5 bases; unmatched junction bases: 5. Germline loops: CDR1 GTSNPN, CDR2 SVGIG (reference sequence).

This chain connects TRBV29-1 to TRBJ1-2, with TRBD1 as a possible D gene (5 bases). The CDR3 runs 16 residues. Germline values: CDR1 SQVTM, CDR2 ANQGSEA. The ends were cut back, 1 base at V and 3 bases at J, with 18 bases in the middle. The CDR3: CSVEGGDGVGYYGYTF. The DNA of the CDR3 is TGCAGCGTTGAAGGTGGGGACGGCGTCGGGTACTATGGCTACACCTTC.

This clone was detected ten times or more. The chain uses TRBV7-2 and TRBJ2-4, with D unresolved. Trimming took 8 bases from V and 8 from J, leaving 16 bases between them. CDR3 length: 13 residues. Germline CDR1 is SGHTA and CDR2 is FQGNSA. The CDR3 region has the DNA TGTGCCAGCTCAGCTTTCCCCTCGGACATTCAGTACTTC. Protein: CASSAFPSDIQYF.

J is TRBJ1-2 and V is TRBV4-3; 9 nucleotides align to TRBD1. Germline V gene sequence: CDR1 LGHNA, CDR2 YSLEER. The CDR3 consists of 15 residues. The trim removed 0 bases at V and 4 bases at J, leaving 3 bases unmatched. CDR3 DNA sequence: TGCGCCAGCAGCCAAGATAGGACAGGGGCCTATGGCTACACCTTC. Translated: CASSQDRTGAYGYTF.

The gene calls are TRBV30 and TRBJ2-4; no clear D gene. With 2 bases removed from V and 4 bases from J, the gap between germline ends came to 3 bases. CDR1 and CDR2 from the germline V gene are GTSNPN and SVGIG (reference sequence). The CDR3 runs 11 residues. This chain's CDR3 is CAWSLKNIQYF. Here the CDR3 DNA reads TGTGCCTGGAGTCTAAAAAACATTCAGTACTTC.

The table lists this clone with a count of one. The chain links TRBV29-1 to TRBJ1-5, with a weak D call TRBD1 (5 bases). Germline CDR1 SQVTM, CDR2 ANQGSEA. V was trimmed by 6 bases and J by 12 bases, leaving 15 bases between them. The CDR3 length is 11 residues. CDR3 in amino acids: CSVASGTGQHF. CDR3 DNA: TGCAGCGTCGCCTCCGGGACCGGCCAGCATTTT.

This chain joins TRBV15 and TRBJ2-1, with 9 bases that match TRBD2. The V and J ends lost 8 bases and 6 bases, in that order; junction bases with no gene match: 11. This CDR3 contains 15 residues. Germline V CDR1 and CDR2: LNHNV, YYDKDF (reference sequence). CDR3 protein: CATWDSGGPRNEQFF. In DNA, the CDR3 is TGTGCCACCTGGGATAGCGGGGGACCCCGCAATGAGCAGTTCTTC.

This clone has more than one count but fewer than ten. V gene TRBV2 combines with J gene TRBJ2-7; 7 bases are shared with TRBD2. The length of the CDR3 is 13 residues. The V and J ends lost 3 bases and 7 bases, in that order; junction bases with no gene match: 6. The germline CDR1 and CDR2 sequences are SNHLY and FYNNEI. In DNA form, the CDR3 reads TGTGCCAGCAGTGACCTAGGACTAGGAGAGCAGTACTTC. As protein: CASSDLGLGEQYF.

Note on this clone: The sample has other DNA sequences that encode this CDR3 too. The chain employs TRBV29-1 and TRBJ1-1; 7 bases align to TRBD1. Trimming cost V 6 bases and J 0 bases; bases outside gene matches: 1. Germline CDR1 and CDR2: SQVTM and ANQGSEA. This CDR3 spans 12 amino acids. CDR3: CSVGQMNTEAFF. The CDR3 DNA reads TGCAGCGTGGGACAGATGAACACTGAAGCTTTCTTT.

This sequence joins TRBV27 and TRBJ1-6; 8 nucleotides match TRBD1. Losses at the gene ends were 4 bases for V and 4 bases for J; bases not matched to a gene: 3. CDR3 length: 15 residues. Germline V CDR1 and CDR2: MNHEY, SMNVEV (reference sequence). The CDR3 reads CASSSDRAYNSPLHF. In nucleotides, the CDR3 is TGTGCCAGCAGTTCGGACAGGGCGTATAATTCACCCCTCCACTTT.

The chain carries TRBV4-1 and TRBJ1-5; maybe TRBD1 (5 bases). Trimming shortened V by 0 bases and J by 4 bases, and 7 bases separated the two germline ends. This CDR3 comprises 14 residues. Germline V gene lookup returns CDR1 MGHRA and CDR2 YSYEKL. The CDR3 nucleotides are TGCGCCAGCAGCCAAGAAAGGGGAAATCAGCCCCAGCATTTT. This translates into CASSQERGNQPQHF.

Here the CDR3 reads CASLHGHEQYF. Written as DNA, the CDR3 is TGCGCCAGCTTACACGGGCACGAGCAGTACTTC. The chain is built from TRBV23-1 and TRBJ2-7; D is unresolved. TRBV23-1 is an ORF, with its function uncertain. Trimming took 8 bases from V and 5 from J, leaving 10 bases between them. The CDR3 has 11 residues.

This clone was detected a few times. The chain is built from TRBV5-1 and TRBJ2-3; weak D call: TRBD1 (5 bases). The germline CDR1 and CDR2 sequences are SGHRS and YFSETQ. The V and J ends lost 0 bases and 2 bases respectively, with 7 bases between them. The CDR3 is 14 amino acids. CDR3: CASSLGQHTDTQYF. In DNA form, the CDR3 reads TGCGCCAGCAGCTTGGGACAGCACACAGATACGCAGTATTTT.

This sequence joins TRBV30 and TRBJ2-2; D unresolved. The CDR3 is 12 residues long. Germline CDR1 is GTSNPN and CDR2 is SVGIG (reference sequence). V was trimmed by 2 bases and J by 7 bases, leaving 8 bases between them. For the CDR3, the DNA is TGTGCCTGGAGTTTAATTTACGGGGAGCTGTTTTTT. This translates into CAWSLIYGELFF.